This T cell receptor beta chain is drawn from a study of cytomegalovirus exposure and HLA in healthy donors. Study results and caveats: Listed as cytomegalovirus-associated were roughly 180 TCR beta chains.

Separation from the 666-subject first cohort characterized the 120-subject validation cohort, to which the donors belonged. This CDR3 contains 16 residues. The V end was cut by 0 bases, the J end by 3 bases, with 13 bases between. Method: immunoSEQ multiplex PCR; TCRdb's copy keeps in-frame clones and lacks some. The sample consists of some 54,000 clones, approximately 90% of them appearing once. Comments on this clone: The target antigen is unknown.

Input material: PBMCs. This chain links TRBV5-3 with TRBJ1-5; D perhaps matches TRBD1 (5 bases). TRBV5-3 is an ORF, and what it does is uncertain. This receptor was obtained from a man aged 18 to 35 in good health and CMV-seronegative. CDR3 nucleotide sequence: TGTGCCAGAAGCTTGGGGGGCTCCCCTTACAATCAGCCCCAGCATTTT. This sequence encodes CARSLGGSPYNQPQHF.